One and the same sample provided the 28 T cell receptor beta chains below, sequenced in a study of vaccination and CD4 T cells after COVID-19. The antigens of these receptors remain unknown. Specified treatment: approximately nine-day PBMC culture with coronavirus spike peptide pools or control peptides (ViraFEST assay). Sequenced with the Oncomine TCR Beta short-read assay was DNA taken from cultured CD4+ T cells. TCRdb called the PCR reads again in MiXCR, with one record for every CDR3 protein. The table lists about 13,000 distinct CDR3 sequences, about 50% of them singletons. Specimen: CD4+ T cells from blood, cultured in vitro. The receptors were gathered from a human donor who had recovered from COVID-19.

A few counts support this clonotype. CDR3 DNA: TGCAGTGCTAACGCCTCGCCCAGGAATCAGCCCCAGCATTTT. It translates to CSANASPRNQPQHF. The chain is built from TRBV20-1 and TRBJ1-5; no firm D call. V dropped 4 bases and J dropped 4 bases, with 14 bases sitting between them. The CDR3 contains 14 residues. Germline CDR1 reads DFQATT; CDR2 reads SNEGSKA (reference sequence).

The chain is built from TRBV11-2 and TRBJ2-1; 8 nucleotides agree with TRBD2. V lost 1 base to trimming and J lost 8 bases; unmatched junction nucleotides: 25. The CDR3 sequence is 21 residues long. Germline CDR1 is SGHAT and CDR2 is FQNNGV. DNA for the CDR3: TGTGCCAGCAGCTTAGTTAGTCCCGGGACTAGATCTAATCCGTCCCACGATGAGCAGTTCTTC. It translates to CASSLVSPGTRSNPSHDEQFF.

V gene TRBV6-2 or TRBV6-3 combines with J gene TRBJ2-1; 7 nucleotides line up with TRBD2. V lost 0 bases and J lost 7; bases outside the gene matches: 9. The CDR3 runs to 16 residues. The germline V gene encodes CDR1 MNHEY and CDR2 SVGEGT. The CDR3: CASSYSAGAPENEQFF. CDR3 sequence (DNA): TGTGCCAGCAGTTACTCGGCGGGAGCGCCTGAAAATGAGCAGTTCTTC.

The rearrangement links TRBV15 to TRBJ1-4; TRBD1 matches at 8 bases. Germline CDR1 and CDR2: LNHNV and YYDKDF (reference sequence). Trimming took 1 base from V and 7 from J; bases not matched to a gene: 5. There are 15 residues in the CDR3. CDR3 sequence reads: CATSRAPTGGEKLFF. Written as DNA, the CDR3 is TGTGCCACCAGCAGAGCCCCCACAGGGGGTGAAAAACTGTTTTTT.

The J gene is TRBJ2-7, the V gene TRBV9, with 8 bases lining up with TRBD2. Germline CDR1 SGDLS, CDR2 YYNGEE. Losses at the gene ends were 3 bases for V and 6 bases for J; bases not matched to a gene: 8. This CDR3 is built from 14 residues. The CDR3 here is CASSAREGSTEQYF. The CDR3 nucleotides are TGTGCCAGCAGCGCCCGGGAGGGCTCCACCGAGCAGTACTTC. Full variable domain (remainder filled in from reference TRBV9 and TRBJ2-7): DSGVTQTPKHLITATGQRVTLRCSPRSGDLSVYWYQQSLDQGLQFLIQYYNGEERAKGNILERFSAQQFPDLHSELNLSSLELGDSALYFCASSAREGSTEQYFGPGTRLTVT.

In its sample, this clonotype ranks as medium-sized. The chain's CDR3 is CASSIDVSDMSYSYEQYF. CDR3 coding DNA: TGTGCCAGTAGTATAGATGTGAGTGACATGTCATACTCCTACGAGCAGTACTTC. The chain links TRBV19 to TRBJ2-7; the D is unclear. This CDR3 has 18 amino acids. V lost 0 bases and J 0 bases, leaving 18 bases between the germline ends. Germline-derived CDR1 and CDR2 are LNHDA and SQIVND (reference sequence).

This clonotype has only one observation. J is TRBJ2-3 and V is TRBV28; D is unclear. V lost 1 base to trimming and J lost 2 bases, with 7 bases between them. Germline CDR1 is MDHEN and CDR2 is SYDVKM. The CDR3 extends over 14 amino acids. CDR3 protein: CASSLYGSTDTQYF. The DNA for the CDR3 is TGTGCCAGCAGTTTATATGGTTCCACAGATACGCAGTATTTT.

Here the CDR3 reads CASSLPYYEQYF. The CDR3 DNA sequence: TGTGCCAGCAGCTTACCCTACTACGAGCAGTACTTC. This rearrangement joins TRBV7-2 to TRBJ2-7; no reliable D call. The CDR3 is 12 residues long. The germline V gene encodes CDR1 SGHTA and CDR2 FQGNSA. V lost 2 bases and J lost 3, with 5 bases in between. Filled out from reference TRBV7-2 and TRBJ2-7, the complete variable domain reads GAGVSQSPSNKVTEKGKDVELRCDPISGHTALYWYRQSLGQGLEFLIYFQGNSAPDKSGLPSDRFSAERTGGSVSTLTIQRTQQEDSAVYLCASSLPYYEQYFGPGTRLTVT.

This clonotype was observed a few times. This chain connects TRBV30 to TRBJ1-2; TRBD1 matches 8 bases. This CDR3 region has 13 residues. Germline V gene sequence: CDR1 GTSNPN, CDR2 SVGIG (reference sequence). After removal of 4 bases from V and 4 bases from J, the junction contained 5 bases not matched to a gene. CDR3 residues: CAWTRDRPYGYTF. The CDR3 DNA reads as TGTGCCTGGACGAGGGACAGGCCCTATGGCTACACCTTC. The full variable domain, its missing parts supplied by reference TRBV30 and TRBJ1-2, is SQTIHQWPATLVQPVGSPLSLECTVEGTSNPNLYWYRQAAGRGLQLLFYSVGIGQISSEVPQNLSASRPQDRQFILSSKKLLLSDSGFYLCAWTRDRPYGYTFGSGTRLTVV.

This clonotype was detected once. The V and J genes are TRBV7-2 and TRBJ2-1, with 15 bases aligning to TRBD2. The CDR3 length is 14 residues. V was clipped by 4 bases and J by 14 bases; unmatched bases: 6. Germline loops: CDR1 SGHTA, CDR2 FQGNSA. In DNA form, the CDR3 reads TGTGCCAGCAGCTCAGGACTAGCGGGAGGGAATAAGTTCTTC. Its protein is CASSSGLAGGNKFF.

This clonotype has just a few counts. V and J are TRBV6-1 and TRBJ1-2; perhaps TRBD1 as D (5 bases). Trimming took 6 bases from V and 8 from J, leaving 16 bases between them. CDR1 and CDR2 (germline): MNHNS, SASEGT. This CDR3 has 13 residues. CDR3: CASSSPYGDGYTF. CDR3 coding DNA: TGTGCCAGCAGCTCGCCGTACGGGGACGGCTACACCTTC.

This clonotype occurred a few times. J is TRBJ1-3 and V is TRBV7-2; D may be TRBD1 (6 bases). CDR3 length: 14 residues. V lost 3 bases, J lost 4 bases, and 10 bases lay in between. CDR1 is SGHTA, CDR2 FQGNSA, per germline. CDR3 loop: CASSFRQEGNTIYF. CDR3 bases: TGTGCCAGCAGCTTTCGACAGGAAGGAAACACCATATATTTT.

This clonotype occurred a few times. V is TRBV10-3 and J is TRBJ1-1; tentatively, D is TRBD1 (5 bases). In germline, CDR1 is ENHRY, CDR2 SYGVKD. The CDR3 extends over 15 amino acids. Trimming cost V 6 bases and J 4 bases, with 18 bases left between them. For the CDR3, the DNA is TGTGCCATCAGGGGGCCGGGGGGAGCTGGCACTGAAGCTTTCTTT. Its translation: CAIRGPGGAGTEAFF.

The chain carries TRBV20-1 and TRBJ2-1, with 8 bases that match TRBD2. Germline assignment: CDR1 DFQATT and CDR2 SNEGSKA (reference sequence). V lost 3 bases, J lost 6 bases, and 13 bases stayed unmatched. The CDR3 contains 16 residues. CDR3 protein: CSASNLAGGDSNEQFF. The CDR3 DNA reads TGCAGTGCTAGTAATCTGGCGGGAGGAGACTCCAATGAGCAGTTCTTC.

In its sample, this clonotype was seen a few times. This sequence joins TRBV20-1 and TRBJ1-6; 9 positions match TRBD1. The CDR3 runs 15 residues. Germline values: CDR1 DFQATT, CDR2 SNEGSKA (reference sequence). After removal of 4 bases from V and 7 bases from J, the junction contained 8 bases not matched to a gene. The CDR3 here is CSATPGQGSNSPLHF. CDR3 in DNA: TGCAGTGCTACCCCGGGACAGGGAAGCAATTCACCCCTCCACTTT.

This clonotype has only a few counts. This chain joins TRBV30 and TRBJ2-5; 11 bases align to TRBD2. With 1 base clipped from V and 4 bases from J, the junction kept 2 bases outside the gene matches. Per the germline V gene, CDR1 is GTSNPN and CDR2 is SVGIG (reference sequence). The CDR3 runs 14 residues. In DNA, the CDR3 is TGTGCCTGGAGTGCAGGACTAGCGGGAGAGACCCAGTACTTC. This translates into CAWSAGLAGETQYF. Full variable domain (missing parts from reference TRBV30 and TRBJ2-5): SQTIHQWPATLVQPVGSPLSLECTVEGTSNPNLYWYRQAAGRGLQLLFYSVGIGQISSEVPQNLSASRPQDRQFILSSKKLLLSDSGFYLCAWSAGLAGETQYFGPGTRLLVL.

The CDR3 reads CASSSIQGLSQPQHF. The DNA of the CDR3 is TGTGCCAGCAGTTCTATACAGGGGCTCAGTCAGCCCCAGCATTTT. This chain joins TRBV28 and TRBJ1-5; TRBD1 matches at 7 bases. V was clipped by 4 bases and J by 6 bases; unmatched bases: 9. CDR1 is MDHEN, CDR2 SYDVKM, per germline. CDR3 size: 15 residues.

The V and J genes are TRBV2 and TRBJ2-1; 10 bases agree with TRBD1. V lost 8 bases and J lost 7; bases outside the gene matches: 5. CDR1 and CDR2 from the germline V gene are SNHLY and FYNNEI. The CDR3 has 13 amino acids. Here the CDR3 DNA reads TGTGCCAGCTATGGACAGGGGGGGAATGAGCAGTTCTTC. It codes for CASYGQGGNEQFF.

The CDR3 DNA sequence: TGTGCCAGCTCACAGGGGACTAGCGGCTTCACAGATACGCAGTATTTT. Its translation is CASSQGTSGFTDTQYF. The J gene is TRBJ2-3, the V gene TRBV18, with 11 bases identical to TRBD2. The germline V gene encodes CDR1 KGHSH and CDR2 LQKENI. Trimming removed 4 bases from V and 2 bases from J; junction bases left unmatched: 5. The CDR3 length is 16 residues.

This clonotype was seen a handful of times. The gene calls are TRBV20-1 and TRBJ2-1; 10 nucleotides match TRBD1. V trimming: 7 bases; J trimming: 4 bases; junction bases outside the gene matches: 7. From germline, CDR1 is DFQATT and CDR2 SNEGSKA (reference sequence). The CDR3 spans 14 residues. CDR3 sequence: CSVTGTGVYNEQFF. The DNA for the CDR3 is TGCAGTGTTACCGGGACAGGGGTTTACAATGAGCAGTTCTTC.

There are a few counts of this clonotype. The chain employs TRBV19 and TRBJ1-1; 8 nucleotides align to TRBD1. Germline V gives CDR1 LNHDA, CDR2 SQIVND (reference sequence). CDR3 length equals 14 residues. With V trimmed by 4 bases and J by 4 bases, 5 bases remained unmatched. DNA of the CDR3: TGTGCCAGTAGTACCGGACAGGGAAGCACTGAAGCTTTCTTT. This gives the protein CASSTGQGSTEAFF.

The V gene is TRBV20-1, the J gene TRBJ2-5, with 8 bases identical to TRBD2. CDR3 length: 13 amino acids. The V gene's germline CDR1 is DFQATT and CDR2 SNEGSKA (reference sequence). With 6 bases clipped from V and 3 bases from J, the junction kept 6 bases outside the gene matches. The CDR3 sequence is CSAGWRGEETQYF. The CDR3 DNA reads as TGCAGTGCCGGGTGGCGGGGGGAAGAGACCCAGTACTTC.

The chain has TRBV14 and TRBJ2-5, with a possible D match to TRBD2 (5 bases). Germline V CDR1 and CDR2: SGHDN, FVKESK. The CDR3 consists of 13 residues. V lost 1 base to trimming and J lost 5 bases, with 8 bases between them. CDR3 sequence (DNA): TGTGCCAGCAGCCAAGGCGGGCACGAGACCCAGTACTTC. Its translation is CASSQGGHETQYF.

The rearrangement joins TRBV2 to TRBJ1-4; D is perhaps TRBD1 (5 bases). V was cut by 5 bases and J by 3 bases, with 13 bases left in between. This CDR3 contains 15 residues. CDR1 SNHLY and CDR2 FYNNEI come from the germline V gene. CDR3 coding DNA: TGTGCCAGCAGTTCCGCAGGGAGCCCTAATGAAAAACTGTTTTTT. This sequence encodes CASSSAGSPNEKLFF.

This clonotype is deemed medium-sized. The V gene is TRBV5-1, the J gene TRBJ1-6, with D hard to call. The CDR3 runs 14 residues. Germline CDR1 SGHRS, CDR2 YFSETQ. V lost 5 bases, J lost 1 base, and 7 bases lay in between. CDR3 in DNA: TGCGCCAGCAGGGCGGAATCCTATAATTCACCCCTCCACTTT. This translates into CASRAESYNSPLHF.

The chain is built from TRBV6-4 and TRBJ2-3; TRBD1 or TRBD2 may be the D gene (5 bases each). V was trimmed by 4 bases and J by 0 bases, leaving 5 bases between them. Per germline, CDR1 MRHNA and CDR2 SNTAGT. The CDR3 spans 13 residues. For the CDR3, the DNA is TGTGCCAGCAGTGGGGACAGCACAGATACGCAGTATTTT. Translation gives CASSGDSTDTQYF.

The chain recombines TRBV5-1 with TRBJ2-3; D gene ambiguous. The CDR3 loop spans 16 amino acids. Trimming took off 0 bases at V and 2 bases at J, with 13 bases between the two ends. Per germline, CDR1 SGHRS and CDR2 YFSETQ. CDR3 amino acids: CASSLAVIALTDTQYF. CDR3 nucleotide sequence: TGCGCCAGCAGCTTGGCCGTAATAGCCCTCACAGATACGCAGTATTTT.

This clonotype was seen only a few times. The chain combines TRBV2 with TRBJ1-2, with no clear D. Trimming stripped 7 bases from V and 7 bases from J, with 13 bases between. CDR1 is SNHLY and CDR2 is FYNNEI in the germline V gene. This CDR3 has 12 residues. This CDR3 reads CASKGQAGGYTF. CDR3 coding DNA: TGTGCCAGCAAGGGCCAGGCGGGTGGCTACACCTTC.